This T cell receptor (beta chain) is drawn from a study of identical twins. Template switching, a step in the protocol, added a universal primer site, and cDNA carried unique molecular identifiers. TCRdb reanalysed the 5' RACE reads using MiXCR and keeps one entry per CDR3 protein. The sample carries about 920,000 distinct CDR3 sequences, approximately 13% recorded once. Healthy Caucasians, and only they, were the donors. Germline V gives CDR1 ENHRY, CDR2 SYGVKD. V lost 8 bases and J lost 5; bases outside the gene matches: 4. This CDR3 comprises 13 residues. Another study also made use of these data, one on yellow fever vaccine responses in identical twins.

The sequence derives from a woman between 18 and 29 years old in good health. Sequenced: PBMCs. V is TRBV10-3 and J is TRBJ2-1, with 9 bases fitting TRBD2. CDR3 in amino acids: CAIALAGNNEQFF. In nucleotides, the CDR3 is TGTGCCATCGCCCTAGCGGGAAACAATGAGCAGTTCTTC.